Each of the 23 T cell receptor beta chains below was sequenced from the same sample in a study of blood T cell repertoires in COVID-19 (dated by TCRdb to 2020 to 2021). The library was obtained by the immunoSEQ multiplex PCR assay. TCRdb obtained this table from immuneACCESS and retained in-frame rearrangements with V and J assigned. These tables miss some clones; where compared with another copy, unresolved V genes account for less than half of the shortfall, and the remainder is unexplained. The sample data list around 60,000 clones, and around 87% of these were observed just once. About 13% of the sample goes to the ten largest clones. Specimen: peripheral blood. All receptors come from a man between 60 and 75 years old with active COVID-19.

This chain joins TRBV25-1 and TRBJ1-1; D is unresolved. Germline values: CDR1 MGHDK, CDR2 SYGVNS. This CDR3 has 11 amino acids. With 6 bases removed from V and 7 bases from J, the gap between germline ends came to 9 bases. In DNA form, the CDR3 reads TGTGCCAGCAGCGACCCAGGTGAAGCTTTCTTT. It is translated as CASSDPGEAFF.

V is TRBV18 and J is TRBJ2-5, with 10 positions matching TRBD1. This CDR3 comprises 15 residues. Trimming at V came to 6 bases and at J to 6 bases, leaving 10 bases not matched to a gene. The germline V gene has CDR1 KGHSH and CDR2 LQKENI. CDR3 in DNA: TGTGCCAGCTCCTTGAACGGGGACAGGGGAAAGACCCAGTACTTC. Its translation is CASSLNGDRGKTQYF.

The genes are TRBV24-1 and TRBJ2-1, with TRBD2 matching 9 bases. This CDR3 is 18 amino acids long. Per germline, CDR1 KGHDR and CDR2 SFDVKD. V was clipped by 5 bases and J by 0 bases; unmatched bases: 10. The CDR3 protein is CATSGGSGGSSSYNEQFF. The CDR3 bases are TGTGCCACCAGTGGAGGTAGCGGGGGCTCGAGCTCCTACAATGAGCAGTTCTTC.

The chain links TRBV10-1 to TRBJ2-2; tentative D call: TRBD2 (5 bases). CDR3 length: 14 amino acids. The ends were cut back, 0 bases at V and 9 bases at J, with 11 bases in the middle. CDR1 is WNHNN, CDR2 SYGVQD, per germline (reference sequence). CDR3 coding DNA: TGCGCCAGCAGTGAGTCAGGTGGGAGCCGGGAGCTGTTTTTT. This codes for CASSESGGSRELFF.

V and J are TRBV13 and TRBJ2-3, with D unclear. The CDR3 is 13 amino acids. V gave up 3 bases and J gave up 5 bases, with 9 bases separating them. Germline lookup yields CDR1 PRHDT and CDR2 FYEKMQ (reference sequence). CDR3 sequence reads: CASSLSSIDTQYF. CDR3 nucleotide sequence: TGTGCCAGCAGCTTGAGTTCGATAGATACGCAGTATTTT.

This rearrangement joins TRBV7-8 to TRBJ1-5; 9 bases fit TRBD1. V shed 5 bases and J 1 base; nucleotides not matched to a gene: 15. This CDR3 has 19 amino acids. In germline, CDR1 is SGHVS, CDR2 FQNEAQ. The CDR3 DNA reads TGTGCCAGCAGCCTATATCTCGGGACAGGGCGTTTGAGCAATCAGCCCCAGCATTTT. Amino acid sequence: CASSLYLGTGRLSNQPQHF.

The rearrangement uses TRBV27 and TRBJ2-3; no firm D call. V dropped 6 bases and J dropped 0 bases, with 7 bases sitting between them. Germline V gives CDR1 MNHEY, CDR2 SMNVEV (reference sequence). CDR3 length: 13 residues. The CDR3 reads CASRYISTDTQYF. CDR3 DNA: TGTGCCAGCAGGTACATAAGCACAGATACGCAGTATTTT.

The chain couples TRBV7-2 to TRBJ2-7; TRBD2 might be the D (5 bases). This CDR3 is 14 amino acids long. Germline V CDR1 and CDR2: SGHTA, FQGNSA. Trimming removed 5 bases from V and 7 bases from J, with 18 bases in between. CDR3: CASSLFRSGGEQYF. CDR3 coding DNA: TGTGCCAGCAGCCTATTTCGGTCCGGAGGAGAGCAGTACTTC.

This chain joins TRBV12-3 or TRBV12-4 and TRBJ1-6; no clear D. The germline V and J ends were trimmed by 6 bases and 7 bases, with 10 bases remaining between them. The CDR3 has 13 amino acids. The CDR3 DNA follows: TGTGCCAGCAGGCCCAGTCCCAATTCACCCCTCCACTTT. This sequence encodes CASRPSPNSPLHF.

This clone was counted a single time. CDR3 DNA: TGTGCCAGCAGTGAGGACAGACTCTACGAGCAGTACTTC. Translating gives CASSEDRLYEQYF. This chain links TRBV2 with TRBJ2-7; TRBD1 is a possible D gene (6 bases). CDR1 is SNHLY and CDR2 is FYNNEI in the germline V gene. The CDR3 sequence is 13 residues long. Between the trimmed V and J ends, which lost 3 bases and 3 bases, there was a span of 9 bases. The variable domain in full, with the rest retrieved from reference TRBV2 and TRBJ2-7, is EPEVTQTPSHQVTQMGQEVILRCVPISNHLYFYWYRQILGQKVEFLVSFYNNEISEKSEIFDDQFSVERPDGSNFTLKIRSTKLEDSAMYFCASSEDRLYEQYFGPGTRLTVT.

The chain links TRBV12-3 or TRBV12-4 to TRBJ1-1; TRBD1 is a possible D gene (6 bases). The CDR3 spans 13 residues. Trimming left V 3 bases short and J 9 bases short, with 14 bases between. The CDR3 DNA reads TGTGCCAGCAGTTTTGACAGGTCAAGGCAAGCTTTCTTT. The encoded protein is CASSFDRSRQAFF.

This rearrangement joins TRBV5-1 to TRBJ1-1; no firm D call. V lost 3 bases to trimming and J lost 7 bases, with 19 bases between them. The CDR3 contains 15 residues. Germline CDR1 and CDR2: SGHRS and YFSETQ. The CDR3 is CASSSPGGLVGEAFF. CDR3 nucleotide sequence: TGCGCCAGCAGCTCGCCGGGAGGCTTAGTAGGTGAAGCTTTCTTT.

The V gene is TRBV3-1 (or the pseudogene TRBV3-2), the J gene TRBJ2-1; 9 bases agree with TRBD2. V shed 5 bases, J shed 4 bases, and the junction held 9 bases outside the gene matches. The CDR3 covers 16 residues. Per the germline V gene, CDR1 is LGHDT and CDR2 is YNNKEL (reference sequence). Here the CDR3 DNA reads TGTGCCAGCAGCAAAGGGCGGGGGGGCCCATACAATGAGCAGTTCTTC. Translating gives CASSKGRGGPYNEQFF.

The genes are TRBV5-1 and TRBJ2-2; D might be TRBD1 (6 bases). The V gene lost 3 bases and the J gene lost 0 bases, with 12 bases spanning the gap. This CDR3 comprises 16 residues. Germline V gene data show CDR1 as SGHRS and CDR2 as YFSETQ. In DNA, the CDR3 is TGCGCCAGCAGCTCGGGACACTTGGCGAACACCGGGGAGCTGTTTTTT. Its protein is CASSSGHLANTGELFF.

The chain is built from TRBV11-3 and TRBJ2-3, with D possibly TRBD1 on 5 matching bases. The CDR3 is made up of 15 amino acids. Germline V gene data show CDR1 as SGHNT and CDR2 as YENEEA. Deletions cut 5 bases from V and 1 base from J, with 13 bases between. In DNA form, the CDR3 reads TGTGCCAGCAGCCCGTCTTGGGGCGGCACAGATACGCAGTATTTT. It encodes CASSPSWGGTDTQYF.

The DNA for the CDR3 is TGCGCCAGCAGCTGGGGACTAGCCGAAGATACGCAGTATTTT. This codes for CASSWGLAEDTQYF. This chain links TRBV5-1 with TRBJ2-3; 9 nucleotides agree with TRBD2. The germline CDR1 and CDR2 sequences are SGHRS and YFSETQ. CDR3 size: 14 residues. Trimming took 3 bases from V and 5 from J; bases not matched to a gene: 4.

V is TRBV29-1 and J is TRBJ1-1; D is ambiguous. CDR1 is SQVTM, CDR2 ANQGSEA, per germline. CDR3 size: 14 residues. With 6 bases removed from V and 2 bases from J, the gap between germline ends came to 16 bases. CDR3 DNA: TGCAGCGTCGGCAGGAAGATTTCAAACACTGAAGCTTTCTTT. Translated, it gives CSVGRKISNTEAFF.

V is TRBV7-8 and J is TRBJ2-2, with TRBD2 identical over 13 bases. V trimming: 4 bases; J trimming: 5 bases; junction bases outside the gene matches: 7. This CDR3 is 17 amino acids long. Germline CDR1 is SGHVS and CDR2 is FQNEAQ. DNA for the CDR3: TGTGCCAGCAGCTCACGGACTAGCGGGAGAGGGACCGGGGAGCTGTTTTTT. Its protein product is CASSSRTSGRGTGELFF.

This clone was seen only a few times. The chain combines TRBV4-2 with TRBJ2-1; maybe TRBD2 (6 bases). V lost 2 bases and J lost 0, with 11 bases in between. Germline V lookup: CDR1 LGHNA, CDR2 YNFKEQ. The length of the CDR3 is 16 residues. For the CDR3, the DNA is TGTGCCAGCAGCCAACCGGTAGCGGTCTCCTACAATGAGCAGTTCTTC. This codes for CASSQPVAVSYNEQFF.

The chain links TRBV9 to TRBJ1-1; D uncertain. This CDR3 has 14 residues. The V and J ends lost 0 bases and 1 base respectively, with 7 bases between them. Germline CDR1 and CDR2: SGDLS and YYNGEE. CDR3 DNA: TGTGCCAGCAGCGTAGGGTCGGGGAACACTGAAGCTTTCTTT. It yields the protein CASSVGSGNTEAFF.

This chain uses TRBV24-1 with TRBJ1-1, with a weak D call TRBD1 (6 bases). The germline gives CDR1 KGHDR, CDR2 SFDVKD. The ends were cut back, 5 bases at V and 7 bases at J, with 13 bases in the middle. The CDR3 covers 13 residues. The CDR3 region has the DNA TGTGCCACCAGTGCACACCGGGACAATGAAGCTTTCTTT. Protein: CATSAHRDNEAFF.

The J gene is TRBJ1-2, the V gene TRBV30; D unclear. V was trimmed by 0 bases and J by 6 bases, leaving 5 bases between them. This CDR3 has 11 amino acids. In germline, CDR1 is GTSNPN, CDR2 SVGIG (reference sequence). CDR3 region: CAWSVLDGYTF. CDR3 nucleotide sequence: TGTGCCTGGAGTGTACTGGATGGCTACACCTTC.

This chain links TRBV19 with TRBJ2-7; maybe TRBD1 (6 bases). Germline loops: CDR1 LNHDA, CDR2 SQIVND (reference sequence). The CDR3 sequence is 13 residues long. The V end lost 3 bases, the J end lost 6 bases, and 12 bases lay between the germline ends. CDR3 nucleotide sequence: TGTGCCAGTAGTATCACAACAGGGTCCGAGCAGTACTTC. Its protein is CASSITTGSEQYF.